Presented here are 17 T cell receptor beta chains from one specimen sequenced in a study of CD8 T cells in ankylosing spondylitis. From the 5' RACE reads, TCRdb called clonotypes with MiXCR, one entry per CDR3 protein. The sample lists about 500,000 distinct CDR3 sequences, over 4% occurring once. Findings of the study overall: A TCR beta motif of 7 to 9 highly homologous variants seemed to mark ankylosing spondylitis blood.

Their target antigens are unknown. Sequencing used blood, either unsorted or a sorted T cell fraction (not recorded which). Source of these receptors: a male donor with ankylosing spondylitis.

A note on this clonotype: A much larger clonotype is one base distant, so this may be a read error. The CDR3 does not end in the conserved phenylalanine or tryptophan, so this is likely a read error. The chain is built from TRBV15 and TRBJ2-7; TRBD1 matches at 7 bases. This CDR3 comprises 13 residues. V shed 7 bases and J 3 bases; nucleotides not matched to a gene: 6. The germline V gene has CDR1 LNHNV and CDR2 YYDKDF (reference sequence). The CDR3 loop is CATTADRYYEQYY. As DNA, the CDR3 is TGTGCCACCACCGCGGACAGGTACTACGAGCAGTACTAC.

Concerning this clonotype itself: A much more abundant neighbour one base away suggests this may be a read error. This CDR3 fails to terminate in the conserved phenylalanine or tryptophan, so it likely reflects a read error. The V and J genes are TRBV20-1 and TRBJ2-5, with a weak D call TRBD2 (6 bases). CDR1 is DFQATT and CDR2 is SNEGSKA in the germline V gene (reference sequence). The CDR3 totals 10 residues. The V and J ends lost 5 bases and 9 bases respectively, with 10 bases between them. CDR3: CSAPGEPQYI. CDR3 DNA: TGCAGTGCTCCGGGGGAGCCCCAGTACATC.

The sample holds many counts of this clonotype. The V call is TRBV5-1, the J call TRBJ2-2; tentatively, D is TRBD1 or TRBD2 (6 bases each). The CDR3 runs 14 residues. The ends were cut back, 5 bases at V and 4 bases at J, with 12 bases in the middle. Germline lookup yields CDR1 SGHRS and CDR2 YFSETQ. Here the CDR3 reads CASSRGPTTGELFF. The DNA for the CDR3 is TGCGCCAGCAGTCGGGGGCCAACCACCGGGGAGCTGTTTTTT. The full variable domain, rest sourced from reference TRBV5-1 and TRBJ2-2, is KAGVTQTPRYLIKTRGQQVTLSCSPISGHRSVSWYQQTPGQGLQFLFEYFSETQRNKGNFPGRFSGRQFSNSRSEMNVSTLELGDSALYLCASSRGPTTGELFFGEGSRLTVL.

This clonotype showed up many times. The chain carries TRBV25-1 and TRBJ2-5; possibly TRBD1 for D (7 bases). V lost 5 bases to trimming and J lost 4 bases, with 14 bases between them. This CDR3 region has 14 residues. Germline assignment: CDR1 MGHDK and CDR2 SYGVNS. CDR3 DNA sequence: TGTGCCAGCAGTTGGAGGGGGCAAGGAGAGACCCAGTACTTC. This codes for CASSWRGQGETQYF. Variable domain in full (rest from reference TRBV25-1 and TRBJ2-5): EADIYQTPRYLVIGTGKKITLECSQTMGHDKMYWYQQDPGMELHLIHYSYGVNSTEKGDLSSESTVSRIRTEHFPLTLESARPSHTSQYLCASSWRGQGETQYFGPGTRLLVL.

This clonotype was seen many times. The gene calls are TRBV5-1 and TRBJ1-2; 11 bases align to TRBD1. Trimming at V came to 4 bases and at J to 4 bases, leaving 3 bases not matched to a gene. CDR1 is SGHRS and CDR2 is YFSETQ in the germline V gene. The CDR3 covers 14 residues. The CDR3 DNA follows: TGCGCCAGCAGCGAGGGACAGGGGGGCTATGGCTACACCTTC. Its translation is CASSEGQGGYGYTF.

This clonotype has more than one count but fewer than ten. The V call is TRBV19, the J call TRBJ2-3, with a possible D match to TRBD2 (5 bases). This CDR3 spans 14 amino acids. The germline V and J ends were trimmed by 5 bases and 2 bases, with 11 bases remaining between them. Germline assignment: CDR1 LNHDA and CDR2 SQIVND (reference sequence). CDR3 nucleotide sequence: TGTGCCAGTAGTGACCGGGAATTCACAGATACGCAGTATTTT. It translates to CASSDREFTDTQYF.

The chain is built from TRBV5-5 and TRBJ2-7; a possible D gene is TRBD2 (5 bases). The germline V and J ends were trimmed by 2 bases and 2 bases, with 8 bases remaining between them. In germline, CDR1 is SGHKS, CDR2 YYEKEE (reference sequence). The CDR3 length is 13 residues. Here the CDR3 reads CASSFGVPYEQYF. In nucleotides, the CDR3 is TGTGCCAGCAGCTTCGGGGTCCCCTACGAGCAGTACTTC.

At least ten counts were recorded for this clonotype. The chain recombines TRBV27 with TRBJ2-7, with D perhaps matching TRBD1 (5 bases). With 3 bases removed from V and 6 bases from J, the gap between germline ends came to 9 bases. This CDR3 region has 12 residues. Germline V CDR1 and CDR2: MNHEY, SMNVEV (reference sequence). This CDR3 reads CASSFEGAEQYF. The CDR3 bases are TGTGCCAGCAGTTTCGAAGGGGCCGAGCAGTACTTC.

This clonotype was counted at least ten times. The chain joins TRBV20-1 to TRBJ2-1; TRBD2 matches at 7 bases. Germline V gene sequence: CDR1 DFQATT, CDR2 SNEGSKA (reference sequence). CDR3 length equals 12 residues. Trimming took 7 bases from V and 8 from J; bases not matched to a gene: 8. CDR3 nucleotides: TGCAGTGGGCTTGGACTAGTAGATGAGCAGTTCTTC. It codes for CSGLGLVDEQFF.

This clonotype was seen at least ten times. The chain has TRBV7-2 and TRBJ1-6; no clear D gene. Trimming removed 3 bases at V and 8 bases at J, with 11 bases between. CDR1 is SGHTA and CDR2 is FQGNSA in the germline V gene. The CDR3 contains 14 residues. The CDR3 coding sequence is TGTGCCAGCAGCTTGGAGCCCGTCTATTCACCCCTCCACTTT. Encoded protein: CASSLEPVYSPLHF.

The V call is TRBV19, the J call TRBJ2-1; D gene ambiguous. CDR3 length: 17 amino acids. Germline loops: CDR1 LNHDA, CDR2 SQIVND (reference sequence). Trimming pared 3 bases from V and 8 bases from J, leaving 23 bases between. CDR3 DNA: TGTGCCAGTAGTATGGATATTCCTACCGGTTATTCAGATGAGCAGTTCTTC. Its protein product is CASSMDIPTGYSDEQFF.

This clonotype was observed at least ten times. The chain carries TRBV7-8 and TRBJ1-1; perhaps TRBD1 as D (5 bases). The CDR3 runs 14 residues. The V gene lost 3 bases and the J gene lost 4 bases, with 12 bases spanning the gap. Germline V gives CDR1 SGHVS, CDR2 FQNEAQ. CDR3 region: CASSFGVRATEAFF. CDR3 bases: TGTGCCAGCAGCTTTGGGGTCAGGGCCACTGAAGCTTTCTTT.

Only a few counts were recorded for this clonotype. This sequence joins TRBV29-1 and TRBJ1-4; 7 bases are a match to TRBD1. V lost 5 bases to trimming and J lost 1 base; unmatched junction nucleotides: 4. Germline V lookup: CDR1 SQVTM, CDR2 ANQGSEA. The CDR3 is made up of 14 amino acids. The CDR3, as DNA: TGCAGCGTTCTCGACAGGGAAACTAATGAAAAACTGTTTTTT. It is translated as CSVLDRETNEKLFF.

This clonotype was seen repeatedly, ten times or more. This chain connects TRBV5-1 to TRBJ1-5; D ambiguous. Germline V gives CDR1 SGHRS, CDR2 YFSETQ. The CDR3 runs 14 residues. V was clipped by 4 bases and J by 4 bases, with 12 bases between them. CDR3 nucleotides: TGCGCCAGCAGCGCGGGAGACCCAAATCAGCCCCAGCATTTT. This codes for CASSAGDPNQPQHF.

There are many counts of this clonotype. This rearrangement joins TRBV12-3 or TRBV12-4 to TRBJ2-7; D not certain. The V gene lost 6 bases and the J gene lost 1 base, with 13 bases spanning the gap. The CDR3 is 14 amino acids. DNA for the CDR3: TGTGCCAGCAGGAAGGGCTTGGCGTCCTACGAGCAGTACTTC. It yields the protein CASRKGLASYEQYF.

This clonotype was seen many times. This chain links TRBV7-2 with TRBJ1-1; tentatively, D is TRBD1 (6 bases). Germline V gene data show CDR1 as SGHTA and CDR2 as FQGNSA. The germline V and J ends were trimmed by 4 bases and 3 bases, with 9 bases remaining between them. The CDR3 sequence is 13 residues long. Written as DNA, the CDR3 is TGTGCCAGCAGCTGGCGACAGGACACTGAAGCTTTCTTT. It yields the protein CASSWRQDTEAFF.

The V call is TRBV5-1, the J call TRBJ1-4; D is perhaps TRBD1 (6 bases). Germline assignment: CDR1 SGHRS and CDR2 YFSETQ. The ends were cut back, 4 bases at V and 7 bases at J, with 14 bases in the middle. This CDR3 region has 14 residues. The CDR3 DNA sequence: TGCGCCAGCAGCCCGTGGGGGGCGGTTGAAAAACTGTTTTTT. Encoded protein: CASSPWGAVEKLFF.